The clone carrying this T cell receptor beta chain was counted between two and nine times. The sample belongs to a study of OX40 agonist ivuxolimab in advanced cancers. Study-wide background: Every 2 weeks, patients got intravenous ivuxolimab at one of six dose levels (0.01-10 mg/kg).

Germline V gives CDR1 KGHSH, CDR2 LQKENI. V shed 4 bases and J 3 bases; nucleotides not matched to a gene: 5. The CDR3 consists of 14 residues. TCRdb's copy holds only in-frame clones and misses some; the assay was immunoSEQ multiplex PCR. Among under 75,000 clones, around 85% were seen once, and the ten largest hold around 0.56%. This receptor was taken from an adult with an advanced solid tumor such as melanoma, head and neck, liver or kidney cancer. This sample comprised CD4+ or CD8+ T cells sorted from blood, obtained in a trial of the OX40 agonist ivuxolimab. The rearrangement uses TRBV18 and TRBJ1-1, with TRBD1 identical over 7 bases. CDR3: CASSQGAMDTEAFF. The CDR3 nucleotides read TGTGCCAGCTCACAGGGGGCGATGGACACTGAAGCTTTCTTT.